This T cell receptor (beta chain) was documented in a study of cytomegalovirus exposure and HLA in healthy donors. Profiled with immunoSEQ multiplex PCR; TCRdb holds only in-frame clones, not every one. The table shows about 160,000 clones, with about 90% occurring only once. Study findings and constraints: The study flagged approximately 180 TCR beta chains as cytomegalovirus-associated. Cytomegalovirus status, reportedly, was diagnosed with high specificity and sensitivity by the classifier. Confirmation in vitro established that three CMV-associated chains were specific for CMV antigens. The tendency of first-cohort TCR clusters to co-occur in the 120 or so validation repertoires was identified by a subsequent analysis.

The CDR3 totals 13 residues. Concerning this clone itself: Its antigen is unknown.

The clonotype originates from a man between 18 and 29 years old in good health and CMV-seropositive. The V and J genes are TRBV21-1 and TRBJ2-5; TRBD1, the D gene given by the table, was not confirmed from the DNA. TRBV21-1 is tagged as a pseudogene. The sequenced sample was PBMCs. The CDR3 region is CASSKEGMETQYF. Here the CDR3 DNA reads TGTGCCAGCAGCAAAGAGGGGATGGAGACCCAGTACTTC.